The present T cell receptor (beta chain) was sequenced within a study of response to subunit inactivated influenza vaccine. Overall study findings and caveats: Seasonal influenza vaccination, on each occasion, was suggested by the authors to recruit few new T cells.

This clonotype appeared many times. What it binds is unknown. Per germline, CDR1 SQVTM and CDR2 ANQGSEA. J was trimmed by 5 bases and V by 3 bases; bases with no gene match: 8. CDR3 length: 14 residues. TCRdb itself ran the RT-PCR reads through MiXCR, one entry per CDR3 protein. This table holds under 750,000 distinct CDR3 sequences, roughly 12% found once. This material consisted of PBMCs from blood, taken on the day of vaccination. V is TRBV29-1 and J is TRBJ1-1; 8 bases are shared with TRBD1. This TCR came from a man over 45 who received an inactivated influenza vaccine. The CDR3 loop reads CSVDLRTGKTEAFF. The CDR3 DNA is TGCAGCGTTGATTTGCGGACAGGGAAAACTGAAGCTTTCTTT.